This TCR beta chain was sequenced during a study of T-cell memory formation after mild COVID-19. TCRdb processed the 5' RACE reads anew with MiXCR; each CDR3 protein has one entry. Among roughly 140,000 distinct CDR3 sequences listed, 14% were seen once. CDR3 length: 16 amino acids. The V gene end was trimmed by 3 bases and the J gene end by 0 bases; junction bases not matched to a gene: 4. The TCR sequence derives from an adult woman who had mild COVID-19 (a few samples of this study predate the infection). Cell type and time point are not known. This chain links TRBV12-3 or TRBV12-4 with TRBJ2-2, with TRBD1 matching 7 bases. Sequencing input: PBMCs or a T cell subset sorted from them (not recorded which). The CDR3 is CASSLKTGANTGELFF. CDR3 DNA sequence: TGTGCCAGCAGTTTGAAAACAGGGGCGAACACCGGGGAGCTGTTTTTT.